This note documents a single TCR beta chain sequence. The antigen it recognizes is unknown. No much larger clonotype is one base removed from it; base qualities were not supplied. This sample includes further DNA sequences coding for the same CDR3. The sample is drawn from a study of blood T cell repertoires in COVID-19 (dated by TCRdb to 2019 to 2021). Regarding the study in general: Collaborator samples came from the United States, Italy and Spain and covered acute and convalescent phases of COVID-19. The prospective study material was composed of cDNA or gDNA derived from T cells, B-cell-depleted T cells, or PBMCs. The dataset comprised deeply sampled blood TCRbeta repertoires from subjects exposed to, actively infected with, or recovered from COVID-19. The repertoires were made available in a free public database intended to serve as a resource for research on the immune response to SARS-CoV-2. The samples were drawn from the first 160 participants of the ongoing ImmuneRACE study and from 1,254 subjects provided by 6 global collaborators. The sample metadata nearly always contained a de-identified subject ID, COVID-19 status, age in years and sex. Where available, HLA class I and class II types were obtained from metadata supplied by the sample provider rather than from assay-based typing. Beyond this particular receptor, the publication reports: The amount of clinical and demographic metadata varied by source and participant and was provided uncurated.

The immunoSEQ Assay, a bias-controlled multiplex PCR, was used to amplify TCRbeta CDR3 regions from genomic DNA. Per the authors' processing: The number of nucleated cells in each sample was estimated by amplification of reference gene primers within the assay. Sequence reads were collapsed and filtered to measure the absolute abundance of every unique TCRbeta CDR3 rearrangement. Productive Simpson clonality was computed per sample as the square root of Simpson's diversity index over productive rearrangements. TCRdb limited this immuneACCESS table to in-frame rearrangements with V and J called. A share of clones is missing; checked studies link under half to unresolved V genes, and the rest is unexplained. D and trimming were read from the DNA, whereas the V and J calls and clone size are those reported in that table. For this sample the table gives about 260,000 clones, of which roughly 86% were detected only once. Clones ranked in the top ten supply approximately 2.1% of the sample.

In the prospective study, participants were about 18 to 100 years old, resided in 25 or so geographic areas of the United States, and were enrolled through a virtual design. To assign participants to cohorts, the prospective study relied on clinical history that participants themselves reported in a screening survey and a study questionnaire. ImmuneRACE Cohort 3 recovered participants were defined by two consecutive negative NP/OP PCR tests, healthcare professional clearance, or symptom resolution. In the prospective study, mobile phlebotomists collected whole blood, serum and a nasopharyngeal or oropharyngeal swab from each participant. Additional blood draws and questionnaires over an approximately 2-month period could optionally be provided by prospective study participants. Before DNA extraction, prospective study blood samples were shipped either frozen or at room temperature. According to the germline V gene, CDR1 reads KGHSH and CDR2 reads LQKENI. The CDR3 runs 14 amino acids, cysteine and phenylalanine included. Only the CDR3 part of the read is kept: 42 bases, read in frame from the first base. V and J lose 2 bases and 0 bases, and a span of 5 bases separates them.

This receptor was identified in a woman aged 45-59 years who had recovered from COVID-19. The specimen was PBMCs or T cells enriched from blood (not recorded which). The V and J segments used are TRBV18 and TRBJ2-1; TRBD2 might be the D gene, on 5 matching bases. The nucleotide sequence is TGTGCCAGCTCACCAGGACTCTCCTACAATGAGCAGTTCTTC. The encoded protein is CASSPGLSYNEQFF.